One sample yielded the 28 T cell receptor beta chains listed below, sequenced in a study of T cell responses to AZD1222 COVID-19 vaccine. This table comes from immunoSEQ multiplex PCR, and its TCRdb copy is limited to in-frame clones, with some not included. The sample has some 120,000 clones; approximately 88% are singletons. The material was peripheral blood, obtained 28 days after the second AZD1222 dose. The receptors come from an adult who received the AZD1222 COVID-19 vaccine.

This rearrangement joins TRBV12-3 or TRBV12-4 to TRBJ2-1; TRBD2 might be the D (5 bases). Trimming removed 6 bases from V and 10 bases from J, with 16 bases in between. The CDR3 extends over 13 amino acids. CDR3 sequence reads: CASSTPLVREQFF. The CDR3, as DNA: TGTGCCAGCAGCACACCACTAGTCCGGGAGCAGTTCTTC.

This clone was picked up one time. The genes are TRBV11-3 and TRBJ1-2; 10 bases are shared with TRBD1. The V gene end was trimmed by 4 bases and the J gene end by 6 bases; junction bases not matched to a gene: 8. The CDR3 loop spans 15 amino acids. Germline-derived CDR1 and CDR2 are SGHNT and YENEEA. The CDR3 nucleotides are TGTGCCAGCAGCTCCCCGGGACAGGGGATACATGGCTACACCTTC. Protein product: CASSSPGQGIHGYTF.

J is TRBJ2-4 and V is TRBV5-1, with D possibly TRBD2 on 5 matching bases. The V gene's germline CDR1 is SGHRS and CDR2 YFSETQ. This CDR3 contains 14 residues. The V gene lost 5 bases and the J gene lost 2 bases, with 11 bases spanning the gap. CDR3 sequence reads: CASSVGETKNIQYF. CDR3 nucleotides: TGCGCCAGCAGTGTGGGAGAGACCAAAAACATTCAGTACTTC.

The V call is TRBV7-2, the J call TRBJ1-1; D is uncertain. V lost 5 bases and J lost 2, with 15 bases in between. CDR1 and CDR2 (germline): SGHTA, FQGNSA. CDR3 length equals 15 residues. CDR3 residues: CASSPTRTANTEAFF. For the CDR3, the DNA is TGTGCCAGCAGCCCTACGAGGACCGCCAACACTGAAGCTTTCTTT.

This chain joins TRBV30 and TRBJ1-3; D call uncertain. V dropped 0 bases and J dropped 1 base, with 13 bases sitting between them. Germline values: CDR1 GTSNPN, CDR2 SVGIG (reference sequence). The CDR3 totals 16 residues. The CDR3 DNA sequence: TGTGCCTGGAGTGTTCCCTCCCATTGGTCTGGAAACACCATATATTTT. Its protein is CAWSVPSHWSGNTIYF.

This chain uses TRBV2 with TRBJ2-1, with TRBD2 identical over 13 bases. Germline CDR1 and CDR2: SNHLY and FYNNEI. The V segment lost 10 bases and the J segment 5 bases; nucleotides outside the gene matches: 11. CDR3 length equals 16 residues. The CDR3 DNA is TGTGCCACCATATCCCGGGGGACTAGCGGGGACAATGAGCAGTTCTTC. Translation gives CATISRGTSGDNEQFF.

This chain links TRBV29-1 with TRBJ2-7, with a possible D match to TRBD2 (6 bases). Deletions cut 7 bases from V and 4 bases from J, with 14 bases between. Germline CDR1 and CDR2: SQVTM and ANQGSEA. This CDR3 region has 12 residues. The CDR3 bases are TGCAGCGCTGCTAAGGAGGGGTACGAGCAGTACTTC. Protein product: CSAAKEGYEQYF.

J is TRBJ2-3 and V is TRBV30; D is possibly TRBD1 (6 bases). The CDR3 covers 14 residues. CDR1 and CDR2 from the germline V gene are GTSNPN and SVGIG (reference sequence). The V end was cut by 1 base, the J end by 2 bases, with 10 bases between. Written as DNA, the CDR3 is TGTGCCTGGAGTGGGGGGCAGTACACAGATACGCAGTATTTT. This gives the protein CAWSGGQYTDTQYF.

This chain's CDR3 is CASSLERGTGELFF. The DNA of the CDR3 is TGTGCCAGCAGCTTAGAAAGAGGCACCGGGGAGCTGTTTTTT. The chain employs TRBV11-2 and TRBJ2-2; D ambiguous. The CDR3 length is 14 residues. Deletions cut 0 bases from V and 4 bases from J, with 6 bases between. Germline loops: CDR1 SGHAT, CDR2 FQNNGV.

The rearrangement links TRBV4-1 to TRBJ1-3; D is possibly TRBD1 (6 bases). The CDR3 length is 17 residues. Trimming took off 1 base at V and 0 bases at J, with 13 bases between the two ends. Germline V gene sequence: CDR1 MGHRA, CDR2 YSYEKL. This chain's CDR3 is CASSQARDIPSGNTIYF. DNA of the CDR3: TGCGCCAGCAGCCAAGCCCGGGACATTCCCTCTGGAAACACCATATATTTT.

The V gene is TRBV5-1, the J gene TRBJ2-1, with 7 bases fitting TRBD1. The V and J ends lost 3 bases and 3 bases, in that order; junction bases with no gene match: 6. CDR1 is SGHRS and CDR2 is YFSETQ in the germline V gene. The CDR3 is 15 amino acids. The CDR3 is CASSSPGQSYNEQFF. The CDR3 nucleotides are TGCGCCAGCAGCTCCCCGGGACAGAGCTACAATGAGCAGTTCTTC. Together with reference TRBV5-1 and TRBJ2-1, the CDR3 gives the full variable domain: KAGVTQTPRYLIKTRGQQVTLSCSPISGHRSVSWYQQTPGQGLQFLFEYFSETQRNKGNFPGRFSGRQFSNSRSEMNVSTLELGDSALYLCASSSPGQSYNEQFFGPGTRLTVL.

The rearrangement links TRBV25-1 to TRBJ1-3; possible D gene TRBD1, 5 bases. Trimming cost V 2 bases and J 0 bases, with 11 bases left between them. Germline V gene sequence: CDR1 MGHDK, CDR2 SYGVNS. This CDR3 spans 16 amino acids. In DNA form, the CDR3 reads TGTGCCAGCAGTGAACCCGGGGCACCCTCTGGAAACACCATATATTTT. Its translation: CASSEPGAPSGNTIYF. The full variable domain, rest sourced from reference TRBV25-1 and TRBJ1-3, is EADIYQTPRYLVIGTGKKITLECSQTMGHDKMYWYQQDPGMELHLIHYSYGVNSTEKGDLSSESTVSRIRTEHFPLTLESARPSHTSQYLCASSEPGAPSGNTIYFGEGSWLTVV.

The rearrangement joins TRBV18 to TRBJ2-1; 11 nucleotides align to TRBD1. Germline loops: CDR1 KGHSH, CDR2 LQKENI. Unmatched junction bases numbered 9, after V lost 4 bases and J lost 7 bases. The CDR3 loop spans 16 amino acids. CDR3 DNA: TGTGCCAGCTCACTACTTTGGGGACAGGGGGAGAATGAGCAGTTCTTC. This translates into CASSLLWGQGENEQFF.

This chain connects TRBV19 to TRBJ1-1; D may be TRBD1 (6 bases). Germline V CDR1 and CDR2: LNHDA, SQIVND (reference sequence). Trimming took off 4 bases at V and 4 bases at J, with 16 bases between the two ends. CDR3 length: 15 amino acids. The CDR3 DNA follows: TGTGCCAGTAGTACTACAGGGATTATAACCACTGAAGCTTTCTTT. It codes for CASSTTGIITTEAFF.

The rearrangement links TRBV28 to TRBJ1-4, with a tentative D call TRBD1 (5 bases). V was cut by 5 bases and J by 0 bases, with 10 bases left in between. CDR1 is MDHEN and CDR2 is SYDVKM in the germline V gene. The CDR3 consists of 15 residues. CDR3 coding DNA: TGTGCCAGCAGTGCCGAAGGGGCAACTAATGAAAAACTGTTTTTT. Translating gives CASSAEGATNEKLFF.

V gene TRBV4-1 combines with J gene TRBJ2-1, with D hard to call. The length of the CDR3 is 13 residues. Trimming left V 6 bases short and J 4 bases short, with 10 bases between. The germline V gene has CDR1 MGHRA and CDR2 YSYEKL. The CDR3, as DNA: TGCGCCAGCAGGCTCGGACCTTACAATGAGCAGTTCTTC. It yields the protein CASRLGPYNEQFF.

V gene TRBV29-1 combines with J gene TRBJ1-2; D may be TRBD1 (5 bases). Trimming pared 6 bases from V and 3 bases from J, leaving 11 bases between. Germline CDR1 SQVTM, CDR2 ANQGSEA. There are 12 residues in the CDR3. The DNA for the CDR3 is TGCAGCGTCCGGAGAGGGGACTATGGCTACACCTTC. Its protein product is CSVRRGDYGYTF.

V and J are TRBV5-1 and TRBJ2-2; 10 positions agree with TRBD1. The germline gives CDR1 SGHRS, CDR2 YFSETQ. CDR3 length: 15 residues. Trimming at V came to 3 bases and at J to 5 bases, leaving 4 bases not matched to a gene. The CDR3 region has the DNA TGCGCCAGCAGCTCGGGGACAGGGGTAACCGGGGAGCTGTTTTTT. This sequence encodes CASSSGTGVTGELFF.

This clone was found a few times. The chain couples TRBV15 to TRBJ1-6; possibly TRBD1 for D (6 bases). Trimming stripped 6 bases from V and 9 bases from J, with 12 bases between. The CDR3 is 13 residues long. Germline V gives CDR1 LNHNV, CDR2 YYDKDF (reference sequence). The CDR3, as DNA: TGTGCCACCAGTTTACAGGGTTTTTCACCCCTCCACTTT. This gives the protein CATSLQGFSPLHF.

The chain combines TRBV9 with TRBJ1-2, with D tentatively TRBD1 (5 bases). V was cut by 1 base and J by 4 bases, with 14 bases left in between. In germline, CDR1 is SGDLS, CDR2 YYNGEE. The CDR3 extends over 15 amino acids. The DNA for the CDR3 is TGTGCCAGCAGCGTACAATCAGGGCCGGGCTATGGCTACACCTTC. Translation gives CASSVQSGPGYGYTF.

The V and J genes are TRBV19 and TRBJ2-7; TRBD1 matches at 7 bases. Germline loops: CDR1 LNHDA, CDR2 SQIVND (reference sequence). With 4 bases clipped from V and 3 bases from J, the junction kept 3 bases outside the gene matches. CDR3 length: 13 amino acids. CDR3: CASSRGQLYEQYF. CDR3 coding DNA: TGTGCCAGTAGTAGGGGACAGCTCTACGAGCAGTACTTC.

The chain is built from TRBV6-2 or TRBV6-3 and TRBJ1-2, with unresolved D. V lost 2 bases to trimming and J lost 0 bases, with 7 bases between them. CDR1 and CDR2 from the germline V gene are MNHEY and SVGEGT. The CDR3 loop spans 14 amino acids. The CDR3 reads CASSYRTSNYGYTF. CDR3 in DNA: TGTGCCAGCAGTTACCGGACTTCTAACTATGGCTACACCTTC.

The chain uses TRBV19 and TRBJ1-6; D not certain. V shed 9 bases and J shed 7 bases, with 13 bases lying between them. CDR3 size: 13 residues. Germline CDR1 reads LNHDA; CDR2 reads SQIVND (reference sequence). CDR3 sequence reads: CASAGTRNSPLHF. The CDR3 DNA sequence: TGTGCCAGCGCCGGAACACGGAATTCACCCCTCCACTTT.

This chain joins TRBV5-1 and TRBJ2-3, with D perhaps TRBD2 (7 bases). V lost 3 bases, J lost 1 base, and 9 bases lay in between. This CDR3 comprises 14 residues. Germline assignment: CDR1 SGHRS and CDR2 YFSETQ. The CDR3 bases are TGCGCCAGCAGCTCGGGGGGCGGCACAGATACGCAGTATTTT. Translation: CASSSGGGTDTQYF. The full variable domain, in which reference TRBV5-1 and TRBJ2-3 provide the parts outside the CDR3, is KAGVTQTPRYLIKTRGQQVTLSCSPISGHRSVSWYQQTPGQGLQFLFEYFSETQRNKGNFPGRFSGRQFSNSRSEMNVSTLELGDSALYLCASSSGGGTDTQYFGPGTRLTVL.

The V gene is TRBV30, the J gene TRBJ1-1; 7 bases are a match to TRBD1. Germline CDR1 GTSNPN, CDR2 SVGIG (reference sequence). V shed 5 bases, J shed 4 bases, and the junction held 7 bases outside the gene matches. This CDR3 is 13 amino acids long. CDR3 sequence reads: CAWAPGGGTEAFF. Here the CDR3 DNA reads TGTGCCTGGGCCCCAGGGGGGGGCACTGAAGCTTTCTTT.

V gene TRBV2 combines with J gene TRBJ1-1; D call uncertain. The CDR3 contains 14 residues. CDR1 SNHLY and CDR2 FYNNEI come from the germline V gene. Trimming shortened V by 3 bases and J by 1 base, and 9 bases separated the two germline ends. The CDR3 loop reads CASSDSKGNTEAFF. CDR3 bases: TGTGCCAGCAGTGATAGTAAAGGGAACACTGAAGCTTTCTTT.

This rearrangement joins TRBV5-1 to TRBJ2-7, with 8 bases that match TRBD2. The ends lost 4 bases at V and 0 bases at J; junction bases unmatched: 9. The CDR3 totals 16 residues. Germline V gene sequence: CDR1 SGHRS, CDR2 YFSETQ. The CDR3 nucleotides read TGCGCCAGCAGCACTTCAATAGGGACTAGCTCCTACGAGCAGTACTTC. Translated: CASSTSIGTSSYEQYF.

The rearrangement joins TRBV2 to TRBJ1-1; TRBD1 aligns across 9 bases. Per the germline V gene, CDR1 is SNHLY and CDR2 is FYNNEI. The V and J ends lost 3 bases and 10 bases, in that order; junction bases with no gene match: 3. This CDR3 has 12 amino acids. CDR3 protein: CASSDQDRGAFF. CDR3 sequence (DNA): TGTGCCAGCAGTGATCAGGACAGGGGAGCTTTCTTT.